Below, 29 T cell receptor beta chains from the same sample are listed, as sequenced in a study of shared clonotypes between healthy human individuals. The protocol was immunoSEQ multiplex PCR, while the TCRdb copy is restricted to in-frame clones and leaves out a portion. The sample records over a million clones, around 97% being singletons. What was sequenced was naive CD4+ T cells sorted from blood. Indicated subset: CD45RA+ positively selected. The receptors were gathered from a man aged 25 to 40 in good health.

This rearrangement joins TRBV4-1 to TRBJ2-7, with TRBD1 identical over 9 bases. Trimming took 3 bases from V and 5 from J; bases not matched to a gene: 11. Germline-derived CDR1 and CDR2 are MGHRA and YSYEKL. The CDR3 extends over 16 amino acids. The CDR3 sequence is CASSHPSRDRANEQYF. The CDR3 DNA is TGCGCCAGCAGCCATCCCAGTCGGGACAGGGCTAACGAGCAGTACTTC.

The chain combines TRBV28 with TRBJ1-5; 8 bases fit TRBD1. Germline lookup yields CDR1 MDHEN and CDR2 SYDVKM. The CDR3 has 14 amino acids. V lost 6 bases to trimming and J lost 6 bases; unmatched junction nucleotides: 7. For the CDR3, the DNA is TGTGCCAGCAGCCGTAGACAGGGGAGTCAGCCCCAGCATTTT. Encoded protein: CASSRRQGSQPQHF.

V gene TRBV9 combines with J gene TRBJ2-7; a weak D match, TRBD1 (5 bases). Germline-derived CDR1 and CDR2 are SGDLS and YYNGEE. The CDR3 has 15 amino acids. Trimming cost V 0 bases and J 7 bases, with 17 bases left between them. As DNA, the CDR3 is TGTGCCAGCAGCGTAGAGGGGTCGGGTATAGGGGAGCAGTACTTC. Residues: CASSVEGSGIGEQYF.

This sequence joins TRBV5-4 and TRBJ1-2; 8 bases align to TRBD1. V shed 3 bases and J 5 bases; nucleotides not matched to a gene: 9. This CDR3 is 15 amino acids long. CDR1 is SGHNT and CDR2 is YYREEE in the germline V gene (reference sequence). The CDR3 loop reads CASSSAPGQAYGYTF. DNA for the CDR3: TGTGCCAGCAGCTCGGCCCCGGGACAGGCATATGGCTACACCTTC.

The rearrangement uses TRBV5-1 and TRBJ1-1; tentative D call: TRBD1 (5 bases). Germline CDR1 is SGHRS and CDR2 is YFSETQ. Trimming shortened V by 4 bases and J by 2 bases, and 9 bases separated the two germline ends. The CDR3 is 13 amino acids. The CDR3 loop reads CASSPDSNTEAFF. The CDR3 DNA follows: TGCGCCAGCAGCCCCGACAGTAACACTGAAGCTTTCTTT.

V and J are TRBV6-4 and TRBJ1-5, with 7 bases that match TRBD1. After removal of 7 bases from V and 0 bases from J, the junction contained 12 bases not matched to a gene. The CDR3 is 17 residues long. Germline V gives CDR1 MRHNA, CDR2 SNTAGT. The CDR3 region is CASMVSTGQRSNQPQHF. The CDR3, as DNA: TGTGCCAGCATGGTCTCGACAGGGCAGCGTAGCAATCAGCCCCAGCATTTT.

The chain joins TRBV11-2 to TRBJ2-1; D may match TRBD1 or TRBD2 (5 bases each). The CDR3 is 19 amino acids. Trimming took off 1 base at V and 0 bases at J, with 19 bases between the two ends. Germline V lookup: CDR1 SGHAT, CDR2 FQNNGV. The CDR3 protein is CASSLGRGVSGNSYNEQFF. Here the CDR3 DNA reads TGTGCCAGCAGCTTAGGGAGAGGGGTCAGCGGCAACTCCTACAATGAGCAGTTCTTC.

This CDR3 is CASSQLGVIGSYEQYF. The CDR3, as DNA: TGTGCCAGCAGCCAGCTCGGGGTTATTGGGTCCTACGAGCAGTACTTC. The chain recombines TRBV14 with TRBJ2-7; tentatively, D is TRBD2 (5 bases). The CDR3 is 16 amino acids. From germline, CDR1 is SGHDN and CDR2 FVKESK. The ends were cut back, 3 bases at V and 1 base at J, with 16 bases in the middle.

The CDR3 region is CASSPGDRLFF. CDR3 nucleotide sequence: TGTGCCAGCTCACCTGGGGACCGTCTGTTTTTT. This chain joins TRBV18 and TRBJ1-4, with a possible D match to TRBD1 (5 bases). This CDR3 contains 11 residues. The ends were cut back, 3 bases at V and 14 bases at J, with 10 bases in the middle. The germline gives CDR1 KGHSH, CDR2 LQKENI. Using reference TRBV18 and TRBJ1-4 for the parts outside the CDR3, the full variable domain is NAGVMQNPRHLVRRRGQEARLRCSPMKGHSHVYWYRQLPEEGLKFMVYLQKENIIDESGMPKERFSAEFPKEGPSILRIQQVVRGDSAAYFCASSPGDRLFFGSGTQLSVL.

V is TRBV5-1 and J is TRBJ2-3; 8 bases agree with TRBD1. The CDR3 spans 15 residues. V was clipped by 2 bases and J by 0 bases; unmatched bases: 2. From germline, CDR1 is SGHRS and CDR2 YFSETQ. The CDR3 here is CASSFRTGSTDTQYF. CDR3 DNA: TGCGCCAGCAGCTTCAGGACAGGGAGCACAGATACGCAGTATTTT.

This sequence joins TRBV6-4 and TRBJ1-1; D not resolved. The CDR3 runs to 13 residues. Germline CDR1 and CDR2: MRHNA and SNTAGT. V dropped 4 bases and J dropped 3 bases, with 9 bases sitting between them. The CDR3: CASSVGGDTEAFF. CDR3 nucleotides: TGTGCCAGCAGTGTAGGCGGGGACACTGAAGCTTTCTTT.

CDR3 sequence: CASRVSNTGELFF. The DNA for the CDR3 is TGTGCCAGCAGGGTTTCGAACACCGGGGAGCTGTTTTTT. This chain uses TRBV2 with TRBJ2-2; no firm D call. This CDR3 region has 13 residues. The V gene's germline CDR1 is SNHLY and CDR2 FYNNEI. The V end lost 6 bases, the J end lost 0 bases, and 5 bases lay between the germline ends.

This chain connects TRBV10-3 to TRBJ2-1, with D unclear. The CDR3 covers 16 residues. The germline CDR1 and CDR2 sequences are ENHRY and SYGVKD. V was shortened by 6 bases and J by 6 bases, with 21 bases between the two germline ends. CDR3 in amino acids: CAIRAPGPKGSNEQFF. For the CDR3, the DNA is TGTGCCATCAGAGCTCCGGGCCCTAAGGGAAGCAATGAGCAGTTCTTC.

The chain employs TRBV2 and TRBJ2-2; possibly TRBD1 for D (5 bases). Germline V gene sequence: CDR1 SNHLY, CDR2 FYNNEI. V shed 6 bases and J shed 5 bases, with 19 bases lying between them. This CDR3 contains 16 residues. The CDR3 here is CASRRGTTVLTGELFF. DNA for the CDR3: TGTGCCAGCAGAAGGGGAACGACAGTTTTAACCGGGGAGCTGTTTTTT.

The genes are TRBV9 and TRBJ2-1, with 14 bases fitting TRBD2. V shed 4 bases and J 3 bases; nucleotides not matched to a gene: 6. Germline V CDR1 and CDR2: SGDLS, YYNGEE. The CDR3 loop spans 17 amino acids. CDR3 nucleotide sequence: TGTGCCAGCAGCCCAGGGACTAGCGGGAGAATCTACAATGAGCAGTTCTTC. This gives the protein CASSPGTSGRIYNEQFF.

The chain couples TRBV2 to TRBJ2-7, with D perhaps assigned TRBD1 or TRBD2 (5 bases each). The CDR3 runs 15 residues. Germline CDR1 SNHLY, CDR2 FYNNEI. The V and J ends lost 6 bases and 0 bases respectively, with 15 bases between them. The CDR3 is CASSVLGRRSYEQYF. CDR3 nucleotide sequence: TGTGCCAGCAGCGTATTGGGACGCCGCTCCTACGAGCAGTACTTC.

V is TRBV6-1 and J is TRBJ1-4, with TRBD1 matching 7 bases. Looked up from germline, CDR1 is MNHNS and CDR2 is SASEGT. V dropped 5 bases and J dropped 0; count of bases not matched to a gene: 3. The CDR3 consists of 15 residues. The CDR3 is CASSIGQATNEKLFF. As DNA, the CDR3 is TGTGCCAGCAGTATCGGACAGGCAACTAATGAAAAACTGTTTTTT.

This clone was observed once. The gene calls are TRBV18 and TRBJ2-1, with D uncertain. The length of the CDR3 is 16 residues. V gave up 3 bases and J gave up 9 bases, with 21 bases separating them. CDR1 is KGHSH and CDR2 is LQKENI in the germline V gene. The CDR3, as DNA: TGTGCCAGCTCACCGGGATCTCCCCCCCTGAGCCTTGAGCAGTTCTTC. This codes for CASSPGSPPLSLEQFF. The complete variable domain, with remaining parts taken from reference TRBV18 and TRBJ2-1, reads NAGVMQNPRHLVRRRGQEARLRCSPMKGHSHVYWYRQLPEEGLKFMVYLQKENIIDESGMPKERFSAEFPKEGPSILRIQQVVRGDSAAYFCASSPGSPPLSLEQFFGPGTRLTVL.

V and J are TRBV9 and TRBJ2-7; 9 bases line up with TRBD2. CDR3 length: 18 residues. V dropped 0 bases and J dropped 2; count of bases not matched to a gene: 12. Germline V gives CDR1 SGDLS, CDR2 YYNGEE. Written as DNA, the CDR3 is TGTGCCAGCAGCGTAGCGGGAGTAAGGGCTAGCGGGACCTACGAGCAGTACTTC. This encodes CASSVAGVRASGTYEQYF.

V gene TRBV6-1 combines with J gene TRBJ2-3; D could derive from TRBD1 or TRBD2 (5 bases each). This CDR3 has 14 residues. Trimming stripped 5 bases from V and 3 bases from J, with 12 bases between. The V gene's germline CDR1 is MNHNS and CDR2 SASEGT. CDR3 region: CASSLRDRTDTQYF. The DNA of the CDR3 is TGTGCCAGCAGTCTCCGGGACCGAACAGATACGCAGTATTTT.

The chain couples TRBV18 to TRBJ2-2; 9 bases map to TRBD2. V lost 1 base and J lost 6; bases outside the gene matches: 3. CDR1 KGHSH and CDR2 LQKENI come from the germline V gene. The CDR3 consists of 15 residues. CDR3 coding DNA: TGTGCCAGCTCACCACTAGCGGGAGTGTCCGGGGAGCTGTTTTTT. Translation gives CASSPLAGVSGELFF.

As for this clone: The sample holds other DNA sequences that translate to the same CDR3. The V gene is TRBV5-1, the J gene TRBJ2-7, with no clear D. V dropped 0 bases and J dropped 2 bases, with 9 bases sitting between them. This CDR3 is 14 amino acids long. Germline V gene lookup returns CDR1 SGHRS and CDR2 YFSETQ. The CDR3 reads CASSLVAGPYEQYF. The CDR3, as DNA: TGCGCCAGCAGCTTGGTAGCAGGCCCCTACGAGCAGTACTTC.

J is TRBJ2-4 and V is TRBV14; TRBD1 matches 7 bases. This CDR3 comprises 17 residues. Per germline, CDR1 SGHDN and CDR2 FVKESK. J lost 8 bases, V lost 0 bases, and 13 bases had no gene match. CDR3 sequence (DNA): TGTGCCAGCAGCCAAGATGGGTACAGGGGTGGAATCGACATTCAGTACTTC. It translates to CASSQDGYRGGIDIQYF.

V gene TRBV5-1 combines with J gene TRBJ2-5; D may be TRBD1 or TRBD2 (5 bases each). Germline CDR1 reads SGHRS; CDR2 reads YFSETQ. This CDR3 is 14 amino acids long. The V gene lost 1 base and the J gene lost 4 bases, with 11 bases spanning the gap. CDR3 nucleotides: TGCGCCAGCAGCTTGCCCCAGGGACCAGAGACCCAGTACTTC. Its translation: CASSLPQGPETQYF. The full variable domain, completed using reference TRBV5-1 and TRBJ2-5, is KAGVTQTPRYLIKTRGQQVTLSCSPISGHRSVSWYQQTPGQGLQFLFEYFSETQRNKGNFPGRFSGRQFSNSRSEMNVSTLELGDSALYLCASSLPQGPETQYFGPGTRLLVL.

V gene TRBV5-4 combines with J gene TRBJ2-7; a weak D match, TRBD1 (6 bases). V shed 0 bases and J shed 6 bases, with 16 bases lying between them. Germline V gene data show CDR1 as SGHNT and CDR2 as YYREEE (reference sequence). The CDR3 runs to 15 residues. CDR3 residues: CASSLGVVQGPEQYF. As DNA, the CDR3 is TGTGCCAGCAGCTTGGGTGTGGTCCAGGGGCCCGAGCAGTACTTC.

The V gene is TRBV5-1, the J gene TRBJ2-7, with 13 bases identical to TRBD2. The CDR3 runs to 20 residues. Germline V gene lookup returns CDR1 SGHRS and CDR2 YFSETQ. V dropped 1 base and J dropped 0; count of bases not matched to a gene: 13. As DNA, the CDR3 is TGCGCCAGCAGCTTGAGGGGCAGGGGACTAGCGGGACACCCCTCCTACGAGCAGTACTTC. Protein: CASSLRGRGLAGHPSYEQYF.

The chain combines TRBV6-1 with TRBJ1-4, with 7 bases lining up with TRBD1. The ends lost 4 bases at V and 11 bases at J; junction bases unmatched: 16. CDR1 and CDR2 (germline): MNHNS, SASEGT. There are 16 residues in the CDR3. CDR3 amino acids: CASSGPGQRSVGKLFF. The CDR3 DNA follows: TGTGCCAGCAGTGGACCGGGACAGCGGTCCGTTGGGAAACTGTTTTTT.

The chain joins TRBV19 to TRBJ1-1; D is possibly TRBD1 (6 bases). Germline loops: CDR1 LNHDA, CDR2 SQIVND (reference sequence). The CDR3 runs 15 residues. V was shortened by 4 bases and J by 4 bases, with 16 bases between the two germline ends. DNA of the CDR3: TGTGCCAGTAGTACCATTAGGGGGGGGACCACTGAAGCTTTCTTT. Residues: CASSTIRGGTTEAFF.

The rearrangement joins TRBV13 to TRBJ1-2, with D unclear. This CDR3 is 12 amino acids long. CDR1 and CDR2 (germline): PRHDT, FYEKMQ (reference sequence). V was trimmed by 5 bases and J by 7 bases, leaving 11 bases between them. The CDR3 loop is CASSQRVAGYTF. In DNA form, the CDR3 reads TGTGCCAGCAGCCAAAGGGTGGCTGGCTACACCTTC.